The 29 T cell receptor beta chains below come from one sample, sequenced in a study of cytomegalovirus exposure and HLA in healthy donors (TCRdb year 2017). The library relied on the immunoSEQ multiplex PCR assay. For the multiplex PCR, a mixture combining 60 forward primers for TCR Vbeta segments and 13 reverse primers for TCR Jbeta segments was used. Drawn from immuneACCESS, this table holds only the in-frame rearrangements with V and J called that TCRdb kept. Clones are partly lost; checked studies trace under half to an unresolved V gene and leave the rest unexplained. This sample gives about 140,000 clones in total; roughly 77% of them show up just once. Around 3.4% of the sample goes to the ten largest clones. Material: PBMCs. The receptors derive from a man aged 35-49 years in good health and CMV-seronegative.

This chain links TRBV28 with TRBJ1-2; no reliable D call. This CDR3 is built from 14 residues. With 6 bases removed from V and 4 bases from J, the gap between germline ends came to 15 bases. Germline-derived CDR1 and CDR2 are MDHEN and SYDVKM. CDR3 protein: CASSGGGRVYGYTF. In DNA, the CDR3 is TGTGCCAGCAGCGGTGGTGGGCGTGTCTATGGCTACACCTTC.

The CDR3 loop is CASSPRESQDYEQYF. For the CDR3, the DNA is TGCGCCAGCAGCCCTCGGGAAAGTCAAGATTACGAGCAGTACTTC. The chain recombines TRBV5-1 with TRBJ2-7; the D gene is possibly TRBD2 (5 bases). Germline values: CDR1 SGHRS, CDR2 YFSETQ. CDR3 size: 15 residues. V lost 4 bases, J lost 4 bases, and 18 bases lay in between.

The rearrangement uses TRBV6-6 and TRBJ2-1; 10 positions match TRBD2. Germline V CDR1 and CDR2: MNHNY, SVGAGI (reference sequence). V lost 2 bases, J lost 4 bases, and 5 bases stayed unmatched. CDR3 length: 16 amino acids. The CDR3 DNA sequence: TGTGCCAGCAGTTACCCAAGTAGCGGGGGGTACAATGAGCAGTTCTTC. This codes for CASSYPSSGGYNEQFF.

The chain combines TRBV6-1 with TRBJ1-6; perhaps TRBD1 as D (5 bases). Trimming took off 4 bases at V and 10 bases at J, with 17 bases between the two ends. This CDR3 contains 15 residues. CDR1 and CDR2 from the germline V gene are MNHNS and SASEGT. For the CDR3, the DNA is TGTGCCAGCAGTGGGGCAGGGCTTAACGGCTCACCCCTCCACTTT. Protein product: CASSGAGLNGSPLHF.

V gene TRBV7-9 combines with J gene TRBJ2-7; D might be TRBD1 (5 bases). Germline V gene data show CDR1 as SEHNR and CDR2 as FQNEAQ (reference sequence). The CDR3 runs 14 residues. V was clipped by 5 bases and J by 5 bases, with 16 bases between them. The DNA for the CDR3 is TGTGCCAGCAGCGGGGCGGCAGGGTGGCACGAGCAGTACTTC. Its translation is CASSGAAGWHEQYF.

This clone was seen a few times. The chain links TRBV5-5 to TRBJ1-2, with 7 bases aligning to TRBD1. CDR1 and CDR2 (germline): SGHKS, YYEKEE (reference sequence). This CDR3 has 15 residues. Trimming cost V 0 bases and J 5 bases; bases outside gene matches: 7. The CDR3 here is CASSLVLTGSYGYTF. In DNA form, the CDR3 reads TGTGCCAGCAGCTTGGTCTTGACAGGGTCTTATGGCTACACCTTC. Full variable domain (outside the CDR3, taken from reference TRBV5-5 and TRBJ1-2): DAGVTQSPTHLIKTRGQQVTLRCSPISGHKSVSWYQQVLGQGPQFIFQYYEKEERGRGNFPDRFSARQFPNYSSELNVNALLLGDSALYLCASSLVLTGSYGYTFGSGTRLTVV.

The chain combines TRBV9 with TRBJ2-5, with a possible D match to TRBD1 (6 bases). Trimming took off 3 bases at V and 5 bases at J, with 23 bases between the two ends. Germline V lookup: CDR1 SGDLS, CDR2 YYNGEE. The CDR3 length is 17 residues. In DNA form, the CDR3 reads TGTGCCAGCAGCGCCGCTTGGGACAACGACGTAGTTGAGACCCAGTACTTC. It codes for CASSAAWDNDVVETQYF.

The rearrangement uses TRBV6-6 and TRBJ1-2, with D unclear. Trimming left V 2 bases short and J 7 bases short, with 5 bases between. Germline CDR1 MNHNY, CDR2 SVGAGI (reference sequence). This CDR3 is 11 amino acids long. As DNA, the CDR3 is TGTGCCAGCAGTTACGAGCGTGGCTACACCTTC. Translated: CASSYERGYTF.

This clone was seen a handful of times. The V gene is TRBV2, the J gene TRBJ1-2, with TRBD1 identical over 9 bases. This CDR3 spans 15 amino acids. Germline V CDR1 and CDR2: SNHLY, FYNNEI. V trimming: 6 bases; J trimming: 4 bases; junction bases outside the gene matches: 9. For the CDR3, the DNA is TGTGCCAGCAGGGAAAGGGGACAGGGATTCTATGGCTACACCTTC. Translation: CASRERGQGFYGYTF.

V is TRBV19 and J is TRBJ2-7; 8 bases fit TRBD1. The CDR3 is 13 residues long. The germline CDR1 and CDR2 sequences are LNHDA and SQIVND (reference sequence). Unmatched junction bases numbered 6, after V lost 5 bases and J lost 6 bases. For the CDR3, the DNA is TGTGCCAGTAGTCGGACAGGGTTCAGCGAGCAGTACTTC. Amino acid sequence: CASSRTGFSEQYF.

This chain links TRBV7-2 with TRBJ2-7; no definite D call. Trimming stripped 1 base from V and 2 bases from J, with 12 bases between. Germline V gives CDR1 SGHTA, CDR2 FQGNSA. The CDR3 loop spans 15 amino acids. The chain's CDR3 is CASSLVQRAAYEQYF. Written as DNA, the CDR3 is TGTGCCAGCAGCTTAGTTCAAAGAGCCGCCTACGAGCAGTACTTC.

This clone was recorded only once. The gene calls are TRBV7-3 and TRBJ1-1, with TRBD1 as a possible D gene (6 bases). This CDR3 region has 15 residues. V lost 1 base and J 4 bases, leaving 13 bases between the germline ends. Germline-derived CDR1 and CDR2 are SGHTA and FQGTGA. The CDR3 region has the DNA TGTGCCAGCAGCTTAAAGGGGGGGCGGATCACTGAAGCTTTCTTT. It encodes CASSLKGGRITEAFF.

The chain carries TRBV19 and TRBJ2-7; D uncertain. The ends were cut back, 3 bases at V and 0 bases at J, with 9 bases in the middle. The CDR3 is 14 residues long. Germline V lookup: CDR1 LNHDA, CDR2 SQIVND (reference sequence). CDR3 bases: TGTGCCAGTAGTATTTACCAGCGCTCCTACGAGCAGTACTTC. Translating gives CASSIYQRSYEQYF.

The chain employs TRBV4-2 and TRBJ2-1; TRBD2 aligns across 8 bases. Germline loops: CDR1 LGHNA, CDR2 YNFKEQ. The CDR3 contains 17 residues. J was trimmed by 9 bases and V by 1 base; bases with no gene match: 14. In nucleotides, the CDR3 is TGTGCCAGCAGCCAAGCTGGTGGGGTCCGGGGGGGAGGTGAGCAGTTCTTC. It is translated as CASSQAGGVRGGGEQFF.

The CDR3, as DNA: TGTGCCAGCTCACGGATCGGGGGCGGGGGGAACACTGAAGCTTTCTTT. As protein: CASSRIGGGGNTEAFF. This chain connects TRBV18 to TRBJ1-1; perhaps TRBD1 as D (6 bases). V gave up 4 bases and J gave up 1 base, with 16 bases separating them. Germline V gene lookup returns CDR1 KGHSH and CDR2 LQKENI. This CDR3 contains 16 residues.

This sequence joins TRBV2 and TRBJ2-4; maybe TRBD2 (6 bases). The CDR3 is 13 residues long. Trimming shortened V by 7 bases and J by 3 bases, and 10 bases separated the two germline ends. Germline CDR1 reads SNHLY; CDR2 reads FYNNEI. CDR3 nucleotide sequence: TGTGCCAGCACGGGAGTAGGCAAAAACATTCAGTACTTC. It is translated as CASTGVGKNIQYF.

The CDR3 bases are TGTGCCAGCAGCTTGAATCCCAGGGGGAGTAACACTGAAGCTTTCTTT. This sequence encodes CASSLNPRGSNTEAFF. The chain uses TRBV5-6 and TRBJ1-1; 7 bases are a match to TRBD1. Germline CDR1 and CDR2: SGHDT and YYEEEE. The CDR3 covers 16 residues. V shed 1 base, J shed 2 bases, and the junction held 8 bases outside the gene matches.

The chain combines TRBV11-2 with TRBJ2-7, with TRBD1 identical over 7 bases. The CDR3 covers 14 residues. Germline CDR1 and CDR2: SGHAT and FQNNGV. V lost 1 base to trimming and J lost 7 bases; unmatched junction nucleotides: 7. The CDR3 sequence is CASSLVGGRGEQYF. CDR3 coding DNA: TGTGCCAGCAGCTTAGTAGGGGGCCGGGGTGAGCAGTACTTC. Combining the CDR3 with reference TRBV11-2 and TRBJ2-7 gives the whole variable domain EAGVAQSPRYKIIEKRQSVAFWCNPISGHATLYWYQQILGQGPKLLIQFQNNGVVDDSQLPKDRFSAERLKGVDSTLKIQPAKLEDSAVYLCASSLVGGRGEQYFGPGTRLTVT.

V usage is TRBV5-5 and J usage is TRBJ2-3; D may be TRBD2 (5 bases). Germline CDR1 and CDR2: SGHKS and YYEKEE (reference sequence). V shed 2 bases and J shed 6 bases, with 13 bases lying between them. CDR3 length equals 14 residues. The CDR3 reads CASSFLEGLDTQYF. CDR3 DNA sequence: TGTGCCAGCAGCTTTCTTGAGGGTTTGGATACGCAGTATTTT.

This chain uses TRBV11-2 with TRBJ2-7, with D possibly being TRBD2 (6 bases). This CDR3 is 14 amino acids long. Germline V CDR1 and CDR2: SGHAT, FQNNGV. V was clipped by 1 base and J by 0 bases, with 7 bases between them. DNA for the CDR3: TGTGCCAGCAGCTTAGCGGGGGACTCCTACGAGCAGTACTTC. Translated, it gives CASSLAGDSYEQYF.

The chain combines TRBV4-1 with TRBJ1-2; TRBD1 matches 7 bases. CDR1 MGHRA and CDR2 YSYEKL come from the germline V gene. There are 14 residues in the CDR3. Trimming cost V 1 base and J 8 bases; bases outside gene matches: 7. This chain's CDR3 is CASSQGGGPGGYTF. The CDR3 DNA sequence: TGCGCCAGCAGCCAAGGAGGGGGCCCAGGGGGCTACACCTTC.

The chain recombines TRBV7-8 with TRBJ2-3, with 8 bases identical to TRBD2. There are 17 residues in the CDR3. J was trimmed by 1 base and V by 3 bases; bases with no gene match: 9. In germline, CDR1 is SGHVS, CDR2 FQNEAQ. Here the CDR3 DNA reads TGTGCCAGCAGCTTCGGACTAGCCACCTTGGGCACAGATACGCAGTATTTT. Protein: CASSFGLATLGTDTQYF.

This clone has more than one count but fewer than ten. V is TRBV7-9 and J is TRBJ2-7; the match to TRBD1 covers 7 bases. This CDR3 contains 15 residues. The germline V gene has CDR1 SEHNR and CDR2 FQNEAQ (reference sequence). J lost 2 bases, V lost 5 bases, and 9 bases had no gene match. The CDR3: CASSPRDRPTYEQYF. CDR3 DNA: TGTGCCAGCAGCCCAAGGGACAGACCAACCTACGAGCAGTACTTC.

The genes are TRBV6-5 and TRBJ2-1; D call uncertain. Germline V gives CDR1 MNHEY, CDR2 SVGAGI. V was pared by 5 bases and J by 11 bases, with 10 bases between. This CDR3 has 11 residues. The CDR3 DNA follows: TGTGCCAGCAGTGGCACCTCGAAGCAGTTCTTC. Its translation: CASSGTSKQFF.

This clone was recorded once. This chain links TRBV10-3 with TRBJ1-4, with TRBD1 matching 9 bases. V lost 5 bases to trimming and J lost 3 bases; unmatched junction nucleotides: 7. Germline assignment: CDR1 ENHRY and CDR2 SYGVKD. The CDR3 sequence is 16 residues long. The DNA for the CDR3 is TGTGCCATCAGTCCCGGGACAGGGATGGCTAATGAAAAACTGTTTTTT. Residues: CAISPGTGMANEKLFF.

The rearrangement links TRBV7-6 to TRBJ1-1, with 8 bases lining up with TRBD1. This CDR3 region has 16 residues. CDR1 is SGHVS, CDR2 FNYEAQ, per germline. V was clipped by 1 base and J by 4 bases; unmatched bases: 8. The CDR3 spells CASSLGTGMASTEAFF. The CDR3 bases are TGTGCCAGCAGCTTAGGGACAGGGATGGCGAGCACTGAAGCTTTCTTT.

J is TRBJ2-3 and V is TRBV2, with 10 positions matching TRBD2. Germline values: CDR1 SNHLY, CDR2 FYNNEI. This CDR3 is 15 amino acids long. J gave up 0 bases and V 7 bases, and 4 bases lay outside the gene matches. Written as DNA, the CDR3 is TGTGCCAGCAACTTAGCGGGGGGTAGCACAGATACGCAGTATTTT. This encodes CASNLAGGSTDTQYF.

The CDR3 DNA reads TGCGCCAGCAGCTACGGACAGGGCTACGAGCAGTACTTC. This codes for CASSYGQGYEQYF. The J gene is TRBJ2-7, the V gene TRBV5-1, with 8 bases fitting TRBD1. J gave up 3 bases and V 3 bases, and 2 bases lay outside the gene matches. CDR1 and CDR2 (germline): SGHRS, YFSETQ. This CDR3 contains 13 residues.

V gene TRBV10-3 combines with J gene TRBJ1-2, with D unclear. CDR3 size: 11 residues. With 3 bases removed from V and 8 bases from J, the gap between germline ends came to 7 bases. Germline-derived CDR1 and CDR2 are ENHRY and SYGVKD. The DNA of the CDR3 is TGTGCCATCAGTGAAGGCGGGGGCTACACCTTC. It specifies CAISEGGGYTF.